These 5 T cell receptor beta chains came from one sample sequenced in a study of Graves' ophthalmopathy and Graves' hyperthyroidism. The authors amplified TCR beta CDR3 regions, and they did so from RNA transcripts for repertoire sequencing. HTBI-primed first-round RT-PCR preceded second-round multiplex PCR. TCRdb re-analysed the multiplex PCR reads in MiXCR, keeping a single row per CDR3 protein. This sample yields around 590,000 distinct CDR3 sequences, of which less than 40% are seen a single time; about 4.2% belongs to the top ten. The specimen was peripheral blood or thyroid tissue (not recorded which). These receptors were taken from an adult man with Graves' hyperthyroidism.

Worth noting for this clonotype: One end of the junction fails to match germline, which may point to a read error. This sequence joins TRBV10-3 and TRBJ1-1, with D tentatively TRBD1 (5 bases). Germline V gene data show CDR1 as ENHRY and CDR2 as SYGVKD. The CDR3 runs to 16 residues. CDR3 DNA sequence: TGTACCATCAGTGCCGGGGCAGCCCAAATGAACACTGAAGCTTTCTTT. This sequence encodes CTISAGAAQMNTEAFF.

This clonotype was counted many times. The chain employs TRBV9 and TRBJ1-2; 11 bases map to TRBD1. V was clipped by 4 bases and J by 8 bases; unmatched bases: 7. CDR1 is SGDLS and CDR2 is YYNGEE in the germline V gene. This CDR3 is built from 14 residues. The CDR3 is CASSYSGTGGGYTF. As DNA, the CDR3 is TGTGCCAGCAGCTATTCAGGGACAGGGGGAGGCTACACCTTC.

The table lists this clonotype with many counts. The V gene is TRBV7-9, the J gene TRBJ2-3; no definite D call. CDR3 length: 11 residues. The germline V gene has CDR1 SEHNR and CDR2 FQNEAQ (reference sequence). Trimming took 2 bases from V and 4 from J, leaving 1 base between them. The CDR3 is CASSLSDTQYF. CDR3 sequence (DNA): TGTGCCAGCAGCTTATCAGATACGCAGTATTTT.

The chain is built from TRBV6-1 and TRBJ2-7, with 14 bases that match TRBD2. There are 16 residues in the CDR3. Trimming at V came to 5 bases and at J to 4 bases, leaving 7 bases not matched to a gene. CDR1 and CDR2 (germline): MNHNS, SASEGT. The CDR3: CASSRGLAGGTYEQYF. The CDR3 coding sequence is TGTGCCAGCAGTCGAGGACTAGCGGGAGGTACTTACGAGCAGTACTTC.

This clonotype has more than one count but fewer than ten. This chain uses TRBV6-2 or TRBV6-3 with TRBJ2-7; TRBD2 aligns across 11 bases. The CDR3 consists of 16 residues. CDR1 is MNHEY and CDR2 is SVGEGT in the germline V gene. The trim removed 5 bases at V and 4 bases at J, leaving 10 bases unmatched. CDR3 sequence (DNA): TGTGCCAGCAGTAGACCGGGACTAGCGGCGTATTACGAGCAGTACTTC. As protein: CASSRPGLAAYYEQYF.